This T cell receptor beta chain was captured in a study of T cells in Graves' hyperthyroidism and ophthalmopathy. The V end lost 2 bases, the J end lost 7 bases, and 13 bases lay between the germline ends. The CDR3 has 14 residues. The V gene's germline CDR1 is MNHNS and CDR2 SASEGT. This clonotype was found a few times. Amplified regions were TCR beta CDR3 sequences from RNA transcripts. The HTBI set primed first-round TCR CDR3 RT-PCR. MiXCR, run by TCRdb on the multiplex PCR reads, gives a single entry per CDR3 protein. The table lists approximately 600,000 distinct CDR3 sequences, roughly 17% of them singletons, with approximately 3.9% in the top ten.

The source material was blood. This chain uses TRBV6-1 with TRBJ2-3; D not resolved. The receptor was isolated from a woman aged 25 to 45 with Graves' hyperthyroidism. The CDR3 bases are TGTGCCAGCAGTGAAAGGGCAGGCGGAAATACGCAGTATTTT. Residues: CASSERAGGNTQYF.